This entry concerns a single T cell receptor beta chain. What it recognizes is unknown. This record belongs to a study of T-cell memory formation after mild COVID-19. The study, taken as a whole, reports: Whereas later expanders leaned CD4+, clones contracting day 15 to 85 showed a balanced CD4/CD8 makeup.

Constant-segment primers and 5'RACE yielded cDNA libraries for TCR alpha and TCR beta, each carrying sample barcodes and UMIs. TCRdb recomputed calls from the 5' RACE reads with MiXCR, one row per CDR3 protein. Seen here are 200,000 to 250,000 distinct CDR3 sequences, less than 20% observed once, and the top ten hold 2.1%. This CDR3 has 12 residues. Trimming pared 0 bases from V and 14 bases from J, leaving 8 bases between. Germline CDR1 is ENHRY and CDR2 is SYGVKD. The receptor was isolated from an adult woman who had mild COVID-19 (a few samples of this study predate the infection). Cell type and time point are not known. The sample was PBMCs or a T cell subset sorted from them (not recorded which). The chain links TRBV10-3 to TRBJ1-6, with D hard to call. CDR3: CAISESSAALHF. In DNA, the CDR3 is TGTGCCATCAGTGAGTCGAGTGCGGCCCTCCACTTT.